One sample yielded the 11 T cell receptor beta chains listed below, sequenced in a study of shared clonotypes between healthy human individuals. Produced via immunoSEQ multiplex PCR; TCRdb's table is partial and in-frame only. The top ten clones hold roughly 0.34% of a sample with some 2,500,000 clones, around 92% of them seen once. Sample: naive CD4+ T cells from PBMCs. Noted subset: CD45RA+ positively selected. These receptors were collected from a man younger than 30 in good health. Some clones in this sample may be carry-over from other donors' samples.

DNA for the CDR3: TGTGCCAGCAGCCGCCCCACTAGCGGTAGGGGGGCAGATACGCAGTATTTT. It yields the protein CASSRPTSGRGADTQYF. The chain is built from TRBV7-2 and TRBJ2-3, with 8 positions matching TRBD2. Germline values: CDR1 SGHTA, CDR2 FQGNSA. The CDR3 covers 17 residues. The V and J ends lost 5 bases and 4 bases, in that order; junction bases with no gene match: 14.

In its sample, this clone was seen a few times. The V gene is TRBV5-1, the J gene TRBJ1-3; no clear D. The CDR3 sequence is 16 residues long. Germline values: CDR1 SGHRS, CDR2 YFSETQ. V lost 0 bases, J lost 2 bases, and 12 bases lay in between. The CDR3: CASSLAPAEAGNTIYF. CDR3 coding DNA: TGCGCCAGCAGCTTGGCTCCGGCAGAGGCTGGAAACACCATATATTTT. Full variable domain (missing parts from reference TRBV5-1 and TRBJ1-3): KAGVTQTPRYLIKTRGQQVTLSCSPISGHRSVSWYQQTPGQGLQFLFEYFSETQRNKGNFPGRFSGRQFSNSRSEMNVSTLELGDSALYLCASSLAPAEAGNTIYFGEGSWLTVV.

This clone has a single count. Here the CDR3 DNA reads TGTGCCAGCAGCTTAACTACGGGACAGGTTCGTTACGAGCAGTACTTC. It translates to CASSLTTGQVRYEQYF. The chain uses TRBV7-3 and TRBJ2-7, with 8 bases fitting TRBD1. The CDR3 is 16 amino acids. Germline V gives CDR1 SGHTA, CDR2 FQGTGA. Trimming cost V 0 bases and J 4 bases; bases outside gene matches: 8. The full variable domain, with the rest looked up from reference TRBV7-3 and TRBJ2-7, is GAGVSQTPSNKVTEKGKYVELRCDPISGHTALYWYRQSLGQGPEFLIYFQGTGAADDSGLPNDRFFAVRPEGSVSTLKIQRTERGDSAVYLCASSLTTGQVRYEQYFGPGTRLTVT.

V gene TRBV6-1 combines with J gene TRBJ2-7; no clear D. The CDR3 totals 14 residues. Looked up from germline, CDR1 is MNHNS and CDR2 is SASEGT. V gave up 6 bases and J gave up 7 bases, with 19 bases separating them. In DNA, the CDR3 is TGTGCCAGCAGCGCCCTCCCCGGCCTCCCGGAGCAGTACTTC. This encodes CASSALPGLPEQYF.

This clone was detected once. V usage is TRBV7-3 and J usage is TRBJ2-2, with a tentative D call TRBD2 (5 bases). Germline V lookup: CDR1 SGHTA, CDR2 FQGTGA. The CDR3 covers 14 residues. Trimming took off 3 bases at V and 3 bases at J, with 8 bases between the two ends. CDR3 residues: CASSLDGDTGELFF. The CDR3 DNA is TGTGCCAGCAGCTTGGACGGGGACACCGGGGAGCTGTTTTTT.

The count of this clone is one. Other DNA sequences in the sample encode the same CDR3. The V and J genes are TRBV28 and TRBJ1-5, with TRBD1 matching over 8 bases. Germline assignment: CDR1 MDHEN and CDR2 SYDVKM. There are 14 residues in the CDR3. V lost 6 bases to trimming and J lost 4 bases; unmatched junction nucleotides: 5. This CDR3 reads CASSSTGGNQPQHF. CDR3 DNA: TGTGCCAGCAGCTCTACAGGGGGGAATCAGCCCCAGCATTTT.

The genes are TRBV7-2 and TRBJ2-7; D not resolved. The CDR3 loop spans 13 amino acids. Trimming took off 2 bases at V and 5 bases at J, with 10 bases between the two ends. Germline values: CDR1 SGHTA, CDR2 FQGNSA. CDR3 sequence: CASSLLRLDEQYF. DNA for the CDR3: TGTGCCAGCAGCTTACTTAGACTCGACGAGCAGTACTTC.

The chain joins TRBV5-1 to TRBJ2-5; D is undetermined. In germline, CDR1 is SGHRS, CDR2 YFSETQ. Between the trimmed V and J ends, which lost 6 bases and 5 bases, there was a span of 14 bases. The CDR3 spans 13 residues. CDR3 DNA sequence: TGCGCCAGCACCTGGTCGGGCGGCGAGACCCAGTACTTC. Its protein is CASTWSGGETQYF.

This chain joins TRBV29-1 and TRBJ2-5, with 7 bases that match TRBD1. With 7 bases clipped from V and 4 bases from J, the junction kept 9 bases outside the gene matches. The germline gives CDR1 SQVTM, CDR2 ANQGSEA. This CDR3 contains 13 residues. CDR3: CSATRGWGETQYF. CDR3 DNA: TGCAGCGCCACCAGGGGGTGGGGAGAGACCCAGTACTTC.

The rearrangement uses TRBV11-2 and TRBJ1-4; D unresolved. The CDR3 runs 14 residues. Germline-derived CDR1 and CDR2 are SGHAT and FQNNGV. The V gene lost 2 bases and the J gene lost 8 bases, with 12 bases spanning the gap. The CDR3 region has the DNA TGTGCCAGCAGCTTATCCCGGGAGCGCGAAAAACTGTTTTTT. Protein: CASSLSREREKLFF.

This chain links TRBV28 with TRBJ2-5; no definite D call. The CDR3 is made up of 17 amino acids. The germline V gene has CDR1 MDHEN and CDR2 SYDVKM. V lost 0 bases and J 1 base, leaving 15 bases between the germline ends. CDR3 DNA sequence: TGTGCCAGCAGTTTATGGAGGCTGCGCAGCACCCAAGAGACCCAGTACTTC. Protein: CASSLWRLRSTQETQYF.